This T cell receptor (beta chain) was identified during a study of blood T cell repertoires in COVID-19. Study overall: COVID-19 samples, acute and convalescent, were from the United States, Italy and Spain.

In the source study's methods: The authors estimated nucleated cell counts from reference gene primer amplification. Measured with immunoSEQ multiplex PCR; TCRdb has only the in-frame clones, and not every one. Clonal size and the V and J genes are those of that table, whereas D and trimming came from the DNA. The data contain about 200,000 clones, under 80% of them seen just once; the ten biggest clones take up roughly 17%. CDR1 is LGHNA, CDR2 YNFKEQ, per germline. V gave up 6 bases and J gave up 3 bases, with 5 bases separating them. This CDR3 is 12 amino acids long. This sequence joins TRBV4-2 and TRBJ2-2; the D is unclear. The clonotype originates from a woman between 50 and 59 years old with acute COVID-19. The sequenced sample consisted of PBMCs or T cells enriched from blood (not recorded which). The CDR3 region is CASRPDTGELFF. CDR3 DNA: TGTGCCAGCAGGCCGGACACCGGGGAGCTGTTTTTT.